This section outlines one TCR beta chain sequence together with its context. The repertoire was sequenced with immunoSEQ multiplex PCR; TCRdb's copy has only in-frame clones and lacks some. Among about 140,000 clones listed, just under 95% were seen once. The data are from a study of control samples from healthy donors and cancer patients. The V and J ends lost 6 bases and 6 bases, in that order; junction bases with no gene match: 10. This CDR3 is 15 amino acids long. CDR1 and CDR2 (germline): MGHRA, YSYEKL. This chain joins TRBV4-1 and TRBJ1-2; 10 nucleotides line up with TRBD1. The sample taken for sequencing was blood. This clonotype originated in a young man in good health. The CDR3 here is CASRKINDRGHGYTF. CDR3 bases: TGCGCCAGCAGAAAAATAAACGACAGGGGGCATGGCTACACCTTC.